One T cell receptor beta chain is described in this entry. Data came from immunoSEQ multiplex PCR; TCRdb stores just in-frame clones and leaves some out. The sample lists 200,000 to 250,000 clones, more than 85% occurring once. The entry originates in a study of blood T cell repertoires in COVID-19. Looking at the study overall: There were acute and convalescent COVID-19 samples, and they came from the United States, Italy and Spain. PBMCs, B-cell-depleted T cells, or T cells were the source of the cDNA or gDNA that made up the material.

Recruited during active infection, patients (from Seattle) were subsequently followed longitudinally. The CDR3 length is 16 residues. V lost 6 bases, J lost 8 bases, and 7 bases stayed unmatched. The germline gives CDR1 LGHNT, CDR2 FRNRAP. The clonotype originates from a woman aged 50 to 60 with COVID-19, enrolled during active disease. The specimen was peripheral blood. This chain links TRBV12-5 with TRBJ2-1; 16 positions match TRBD2. CDR3 bases: TGTGCTAGTGGCTCCGGGACTAGCGGGGGGGCCGATGAGCAGTTCTTC. It is translated as CASGSGTSGGADEQFF.